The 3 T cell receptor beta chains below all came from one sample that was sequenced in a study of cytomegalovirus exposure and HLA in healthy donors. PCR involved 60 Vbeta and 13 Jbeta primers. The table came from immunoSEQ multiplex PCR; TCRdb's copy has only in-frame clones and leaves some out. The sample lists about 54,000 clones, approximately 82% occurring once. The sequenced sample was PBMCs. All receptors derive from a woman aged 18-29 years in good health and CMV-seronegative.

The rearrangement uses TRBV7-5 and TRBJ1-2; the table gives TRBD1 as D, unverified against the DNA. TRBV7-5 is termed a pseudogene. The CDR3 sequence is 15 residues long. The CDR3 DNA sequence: TGTGCCAGAAGCTTTTACAGGGGGTCTAACTATGGCTACACCTTC. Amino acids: CARSFYRGSNYGYTF.

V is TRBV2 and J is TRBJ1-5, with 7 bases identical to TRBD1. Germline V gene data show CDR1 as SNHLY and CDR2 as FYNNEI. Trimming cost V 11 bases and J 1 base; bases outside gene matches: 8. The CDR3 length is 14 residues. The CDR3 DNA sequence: TGTGCCTGTGGGGAGACAGGGAGCAATCAGCCCCAGCATTTT. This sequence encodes CACGETGSNQPQHF.

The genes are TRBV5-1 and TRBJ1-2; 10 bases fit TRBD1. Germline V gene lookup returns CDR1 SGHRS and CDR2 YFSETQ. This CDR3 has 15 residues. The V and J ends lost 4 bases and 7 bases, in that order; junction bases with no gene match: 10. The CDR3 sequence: CASSLDRGRNSGYTF. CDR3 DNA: TGCGCCAGCAGCCTCGACAGGGGGCGTAATTCTGGCTACACCTTC.